This entry lists 20 T cell receptor beta chains sequenced from one sample in a study of blood T cells in healthy people across ages. A second roughly 7 to 12 cycle PCR used barcoded and J-beta primers. TCRdb ran MiXCR on the 5' RACE reads and lists one entry per CDR3 protein. The data show about 930,000 distinct CDR3 sequences, 25% to 30% seen once. In addition, the sample was reused for a study of T cells of mothers and their children.

Sequencing was performed on blood. The receptors originated from a middle-aged woman in good health.

This clonotype was detected ten times or more. V gene TRBV7-9 combines with J gene TRBJ2-5, with 7 bases lining up with TRBD1. Trimming cost V 5 bases and J 5 bases; bases outside gene matches: 8. This CDR3 spans 14 amino acids. CDR1 SEHNR and CDR2 FQNEAQ come from the germline V gene (reference sequence). The CDR3 DNA is TGTGCCAGCAGCGACGACAGGGACGGGGAGACCCAGTACTTC. Protein sequence: CASSDDRDGETQYF.

Notes on this clonotype: The germline gene is not matched at one end of the junction; a read error may be the cause. The rearrangement joins TRBV27 to TRBJ1-2; no reliable D call. This CDR3 has 15 residues. The germline gives CDR1 MNHEY, CDR2 SMNVEV (reference sequence). As DNA, the CDR3 is TGTGCCAGCAGTTTATCGACTAACAGCAACTATAGCTACACCTTC. Encoded protein: CASSLSTNSNYSYTF.

The chain joins TRBV28 to TRBJ1-2; D unclear. The CDR3 is made up of 10 amino acids. V shed 6 bases and J shed 6 bases, with 5 bases lying between them. CDR1 and CDR2 (germline): MDHEN, SYDVKM. CDR3 nucleotides: TGTGCCAGCAGAGGGAATGGCTACACCTTC. It translates to CASRGNGYTF.

The chain employs TRBV10-3 and TRBJ2-3; D possibly matches TRBD1 or TRBD2 (5 bases each). Germline values: CDR1 ENHRY, CDR2 SYGVKD. The germline V and J ends were trimmed by 0 bases and 2 bases, with 12 bases remaining between them. The CDR3 has 16 amino acids. CDR3 loop: CAISESDPGTTDTQYF. As DNA, the CDR3 is TGTGCCATCAGTGAGTCTGACCCGGGGACCACAGATACGCAGTATTTT.

This clonotype was observed a handful of times. V usage is TRBV20-1 and J usage is TRBJ1-1; D remains unclear. The CDR3 runs 13 residues. The germline V and J ends were trimmed by 6 bases and 5 bases, with 16 bases remaining between them. Germline CDR1 reads DFQATT; CDR2 reads SNEGSKA (reference sequence). The CDR3 loop reads CSARGLFGTEAFF. CDR3 nucleotide sequence: TGCAGTGCCCGTGGTTTGTTCGGAACTGAAGCTTTCTTT.

This sequence joins TRBV5-1 and TRBJ1-2; possible D gene TRBD1, 5 bases. The CDR3 runs 18 residues. V lost 3 bases to trimming and J lost 7 bases, with 28 bases between them. CDR1 and CDR2 (germline): SGHRS, YFSETQ. Here the CDR3 reads CASSSYSRRSGGGSGYTF. DNA for the CDR3: TGCGCCAGCAGCTCCTATAGTCGACGGAGCGGTGGGGGGAGTGGCTACACCTTC. The variable domain in full, completed from reference TRBV5-1 and TRBJ1-2, reads KAGVTQTPRYLIKTRGQQVTLSCSPISGHRSVSWYQQTPGQGLQFLFEYFSETQRNKGNFPGRFSGRQFSNSRSEMNVSTLELGDSALYLCASSSYSRRSGGGSGYTFGSGTRLTVV.

This clonotype has more than one count but fewer than ten. The V gene is TRBV27, the J gene TRBJ1-5; D unresolved. Germline CDR1 and CDR2: MNHEY and SMNVEV (reference sequence). The CDR3 length is 17 residues. V lost 6 bases to trimming and J lost 0 bases, with 18 bases between them. CDR3 in amino acids: CASSPLDGGYSNQPQHF. The CDR3 DNA sequence: TGTGCCAGCAGCCCCCTGGACGGCGGTTATAGCAATCAGCCCCAGCATTTT.

This clonotype was observed many times. The rearrangement links TRBV29-1 to TRBJ2-6; D tentatively fits TRBD1 or TRBD2 (5 bases each). Trimming shortened V by 1 base and J by 2 bases, and 12 bases separated the two germline ends. The germline gives CDR1 SQVTM, CDR2 ANQGSEA. The CDR3 totals 16 residues. CDR3 sequence (DNA): TGCAGCGTTGAAGTCCGACGAGGGGCTGGGGCCAACGTCCTGACTTTC. Protein product: CSVEVRRGAGANVLTF.

The table lists this clonotype with a few counts. The chain uses TRBV6-5 and TRBJ2-7; D might be TRBD1 (6 bases). The CDR3 has 15 amino acids. CDR1 is MNHEY and CDR2 is SVGAGI in the germline V gene. V was shortened by 7 bases and J by 2 bases, with 18 bases between the two germline ends. The CDR3 reads CASNAGTFEAYEQYF. DNA for the CDR3: TGTGCCAGCAACGCAGGGACATTTGAAGCCTACGAGCAGTACTTC.

The chain employs TRBV5-1 and TRBJ1-6; perhaps TRBD1 as D (5 bases). Germline loops: CDR1 SGHRS, CDR2 YFSETQ. V gave up 2 bases and J gave up 6 bases, with 9 bases separating them. CDR3 length: 14 amino acids. The CDR3 DNA reads as TGCGCCAGCAGCTTTCAGGGTTTTAATTCACCCCTCCACTTT. As protein: CASSFQGFNSPLHF.

The J gene is TRBJ2-1, the V gene TRBV19; D gene ambiguous. Per germline, CDR1 LNHDA and CDR2 SQIVND (reference sequence). This CDR3 has 13 residues. The V gene lost 6 bases and the J gene lost 10 bases, with 16 bases spanning the gap. The CDR3 DNA is TGTGCCAGTAGACCCCTTGGTCAAGAGGAGCAGTTCTTC. This encodes CASRPLGQEEQFF.

The rearrangement uses TRBV5-6 and TRBJ1-1; the D gene is possibly TRBD1 (5 bases). V was clipped by 0 bases and J by 0 bases, with 9 bases between them. There are 15 residues in the CDR3. Germline-derived CDR1 and CDR2 are SGHDT and YYEEEE. CDR3 sequence: CASSLGQRMNTEAFF. The CDR3 DNA is TGTGCCAGCAGCTTGGGACAGCGAATGAACACTGAAGCTTTCTTT. The whole variable domain, filled in from reference TRBV5-6 and TRBJ1-1, reads DAGVTQSPTHLIKTRGQQVTLRCSPKSGHDTVSWYQQALGQGPQFIFQYYEEEERQRGNFPDRFSGHQFPNYSSELNVNALLLGDSALYLCASSLGQRMNTEAFFGQGTRLTVV.

The chain employs TRBV19 and TRBJ2-3; possibly TRBD1 for D (7 bases). The end of the DNA is better explained by TRBJ2-7, so the J call may be wrong. This CDR3 is built from 15 residues. Germline assignment: CDR1 LNHDA and CDR2 SQIVND (reference sequence). In DNA form, the CDR3 reads TGTGCCACCACTACAGGGGACACTAGCACAGATACGCAGTACTTC. Protein sequence: CATTTGDTSTDTQYF.

In this sample, this clonotype turned up a few times. This chain joins TRBV5-6 and TRBJ2-5, with D unclear. Germline-derived CDR1 and CDR2 are SGHDT and YYEEEE. V was clipped by 4 bases and J by 3 bases, with 10 bases between them. This CDR3 is built from 13 residues. The CDR3 nucleotides read TGTGCCAGCAGCCCCACTACAGAAGAGACCCAGTACTTC. This sequence encodes CASSPTTEETQYF.

V is TRBV6-1 and J is TRBJ1-1, with D maybe TRBD1 (5 bases). CDR1 MNHNS and CDR2 SASEGT come from the germline V gene. The CDR3 loop spans 14 amino acids. Trimming removed 6 bases from V and 4 bases from J, with 15 bases in between. The CDR3 nucleotides read TGTGCCAGCAGAGAGTCAGGGAGGATCACTGAAGCTTTCTTT. Amino acids: CASRESGRITEAFF.

This clonotype was counted between two and nine times. The V gene is TRBV5-1, the J gene TRBJ1-5; D unresolved. Deletions cut 2 bases from V and 3 bases from J, with 15 bases between. The CDR3 consists of 16 residues. The germline CDR1 and CDR2 sequences are SGHRS and YFSETQ. CDR3 protein: CASSLGPRTLNQPQHF. The CDR3 DNA is TGCGCCAGCAGCTTAGGTCCCCGCACTCTCAATCAGCCCCAGCATTTT.

This clonotype has ten or more counts. The chain uses TRBV5-1 and TRBJ1-5; TRBD1 aligns across 9 bases. The length of the CDR3 is 15 residues. Trimming took 0 bases from V and 4 from J; bases not matched to a gene: 2. CDR1 and CDR2 from the germline V gene are SGHRS and YFSETQ. CDR3 sequence: CASSLDGQGNQPQHF. The CDR3 nucleotides are TGCGCCAGCAGCTTGGATGGACAGGGGAATCAGCCCCAGCATTTT. Variable domain in full (rest from reference TRBV5-1 and TRBJ1-5): KAGVTQTPRYLIKTRGQQVTLSCSPISGHRSVSWYQQTPGQGLQFLFEYFSETQRNKGNFPGRFSGRQFSNSRSEMNVSTLELGDSALYLCASSLDGQGNQPQHFGDGTRLSIL.

This rearrangement joins TRBV7-2 to TRBJ2-1; perhaps TRBD1 as D (6 bases). The germline V gene has CDR1 SGHTA and CDR2 FQGNSA. The CDR3 extends over 15 amino acids. The V end was cut by 5 bases, the J end by 8 bases, with 19 bases between. The CDR3, as DNA: TGTGCCAGCAGCCGAGGTGGGGGCGCTCCGGATGAGCAGTTCTTC. This gives the protein CASSRGGGAPDEQFF.

This clonotype was observed many times. The J gene is TRBJ2-7, the V gene TRBV6-2 or TRBV6-3; D ambiguous. Germline V gene lookup returns CDR1 MNHEY and CDR2 SVGEGT. This CDR3 contains 13 residues. Trimming took 6 bases from V and 0 from J, leaving 9 bases between them. Here the CDR3 DNA reads TGTGCCAGCAGCGACCCCCCCTCCTACGAGCAGTACTTC. Translating gives CASSDPPSYEQYF.

This chain links TRBV29-1 with TRBJ2-1, with 8 bases that match TRBD1. Germline lookup yields CDR1 SQVTM and CDR2 ANQGSEA. J gave up 10 bases and V 6 bases, and 8 bases lay outside the gene matches. There are 12 residues in the CDR3. CDR3 nucleotide sequence: TGCAGCGTGGGGGCGACAGGGGACGAGCAGTTCTTC. It specifies CSVGATGDEQFF.